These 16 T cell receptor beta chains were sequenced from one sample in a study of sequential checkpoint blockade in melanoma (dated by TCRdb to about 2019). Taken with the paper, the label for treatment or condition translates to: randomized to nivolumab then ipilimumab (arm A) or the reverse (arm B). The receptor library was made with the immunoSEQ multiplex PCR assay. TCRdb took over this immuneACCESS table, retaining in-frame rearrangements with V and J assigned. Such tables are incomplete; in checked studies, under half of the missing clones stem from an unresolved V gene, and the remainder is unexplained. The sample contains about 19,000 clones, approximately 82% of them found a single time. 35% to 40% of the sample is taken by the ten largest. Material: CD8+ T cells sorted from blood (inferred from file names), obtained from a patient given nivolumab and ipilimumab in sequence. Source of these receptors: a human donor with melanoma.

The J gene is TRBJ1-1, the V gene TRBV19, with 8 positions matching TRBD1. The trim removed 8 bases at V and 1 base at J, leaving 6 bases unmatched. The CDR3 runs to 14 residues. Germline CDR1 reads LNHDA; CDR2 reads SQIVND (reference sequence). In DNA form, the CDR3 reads TGTGCCAGTGAACCAGGGGGCCAGAACACTGAAGCTTTCTTT. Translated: CASEPGGQNTEAFF.

The CDR3 loop reads CASSPGQIRNLNTEAFF. The CDR3 DNA sequence: TGTGCCAGCAGCCCCGGACAGATCCGGAACCTGAACACTGAAGCTTTCTTT. The V and J genes are TRBV13 and TRBJ1-1; TRBD1 might be the D (6 bases). V lost 5 bases, J lost 0 bases, and 19 bases lay in between. Germline V CDR1 and CDR2: PRHDT, FYEKMQ (reference sequence). This CDR3 comprises 17 residues.

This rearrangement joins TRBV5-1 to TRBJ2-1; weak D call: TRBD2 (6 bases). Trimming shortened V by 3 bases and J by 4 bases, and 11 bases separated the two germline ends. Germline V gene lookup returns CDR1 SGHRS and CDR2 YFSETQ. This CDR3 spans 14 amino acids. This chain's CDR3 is CASSSEGRYNEQFF. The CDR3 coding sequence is TGCGCCAGCAGCTCGGAGGGGAGGTACAATGAGCAGTTCTTC.

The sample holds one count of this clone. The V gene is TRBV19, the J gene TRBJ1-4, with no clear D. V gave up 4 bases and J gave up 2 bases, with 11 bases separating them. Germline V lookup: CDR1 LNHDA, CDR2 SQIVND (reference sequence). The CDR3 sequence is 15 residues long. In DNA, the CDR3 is TGTGCCAGTAGTAACAGAGATTCCACTAATGAAAAACTGTTTTTT. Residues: CASSNRDSTNEKLFF.

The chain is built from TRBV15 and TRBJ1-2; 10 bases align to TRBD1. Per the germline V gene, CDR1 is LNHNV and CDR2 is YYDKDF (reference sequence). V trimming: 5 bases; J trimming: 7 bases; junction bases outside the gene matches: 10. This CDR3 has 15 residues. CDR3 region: CATSGGTGARSGYTF. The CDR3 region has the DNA TGTGCCACCAGCGGAGGGACAGGGGCAAGATCTGGCTACACCTTC.

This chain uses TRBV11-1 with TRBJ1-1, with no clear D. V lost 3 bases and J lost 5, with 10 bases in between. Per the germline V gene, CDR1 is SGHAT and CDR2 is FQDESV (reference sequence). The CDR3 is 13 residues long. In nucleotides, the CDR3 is TGTGCCAGCAGCTTTCGTAGAGGGACTGAAGCTTTCTTT. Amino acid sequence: CASSFRRGTEAFF.

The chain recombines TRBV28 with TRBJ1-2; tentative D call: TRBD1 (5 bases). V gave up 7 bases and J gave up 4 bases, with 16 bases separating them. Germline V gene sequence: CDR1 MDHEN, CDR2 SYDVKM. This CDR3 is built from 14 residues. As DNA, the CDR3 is TGTGCCAGCACCGGTAGGGGCCGGAGCTATGGCTACACCTTC. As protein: CASTGRGRSYGYTF.

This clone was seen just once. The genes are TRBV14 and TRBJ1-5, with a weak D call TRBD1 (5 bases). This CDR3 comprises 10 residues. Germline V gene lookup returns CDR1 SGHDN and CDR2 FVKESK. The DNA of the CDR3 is TGTGTAAGTAGGGGTCAGCCCCAGCATTTT. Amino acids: CVSRGQPQHF.

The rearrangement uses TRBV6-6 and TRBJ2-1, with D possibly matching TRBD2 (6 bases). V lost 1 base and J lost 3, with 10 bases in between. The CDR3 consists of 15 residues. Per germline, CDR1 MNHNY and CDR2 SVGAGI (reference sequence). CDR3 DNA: TGTGCCAGCAGTTACTTGGGGGAGGACTACAATGAGCAGTTCTTC. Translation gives CASSYLGEDYNEQFF.

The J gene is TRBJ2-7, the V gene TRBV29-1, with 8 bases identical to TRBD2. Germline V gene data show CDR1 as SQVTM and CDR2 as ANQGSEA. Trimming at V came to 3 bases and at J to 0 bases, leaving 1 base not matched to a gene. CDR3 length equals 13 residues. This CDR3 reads CSVEREDSYEQYF. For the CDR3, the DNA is TGCAGCGTTGAGCGGGAGGACTCCTACGAGCAGTACTTC.

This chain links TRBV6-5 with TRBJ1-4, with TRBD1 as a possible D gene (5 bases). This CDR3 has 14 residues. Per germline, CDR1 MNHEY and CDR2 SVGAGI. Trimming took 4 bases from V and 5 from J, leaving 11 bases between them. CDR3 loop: CASSWGRSNEKLFF. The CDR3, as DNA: TGTGCCAGCAGTTGGGGCAGGTCAAATGAAAAACTGTTTTTT.

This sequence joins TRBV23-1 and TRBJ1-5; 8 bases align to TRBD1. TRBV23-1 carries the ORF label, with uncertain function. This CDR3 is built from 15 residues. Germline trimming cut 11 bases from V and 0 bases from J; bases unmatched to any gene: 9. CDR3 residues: CAPYMTGASNQPQHF. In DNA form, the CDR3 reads TGCGCCCCGTACATGACAGGGGCTAGCAATCAGCCCCAGCATTTT.

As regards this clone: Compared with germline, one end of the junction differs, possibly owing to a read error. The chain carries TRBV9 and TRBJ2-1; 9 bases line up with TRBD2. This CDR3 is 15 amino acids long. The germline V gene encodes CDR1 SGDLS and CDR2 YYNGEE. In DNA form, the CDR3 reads TGTGCCAGCAGCGTTAGCGGGGGCTCCCACAATGAGCAGTTCTTC. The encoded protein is CASSVSGGSHNEQFF.

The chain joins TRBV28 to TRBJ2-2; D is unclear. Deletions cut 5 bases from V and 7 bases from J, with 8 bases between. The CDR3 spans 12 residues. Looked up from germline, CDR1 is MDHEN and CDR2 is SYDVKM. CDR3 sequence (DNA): TGTGCCAGCAGTACAGAGTACGGGGAGCTGTTTTTT. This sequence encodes CASSTEYGELFF.

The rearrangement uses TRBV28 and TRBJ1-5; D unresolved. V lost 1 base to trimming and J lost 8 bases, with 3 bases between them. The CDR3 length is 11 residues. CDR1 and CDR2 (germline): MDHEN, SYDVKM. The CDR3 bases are TGTGCCAGCAGTTTATTCGAGCCCCAGCATTTT. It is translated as CASSLFEPQHF.

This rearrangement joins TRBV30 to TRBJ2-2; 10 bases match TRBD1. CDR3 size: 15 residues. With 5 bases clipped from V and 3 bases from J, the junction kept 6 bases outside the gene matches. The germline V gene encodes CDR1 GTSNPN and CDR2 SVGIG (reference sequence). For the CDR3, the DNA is TGTGCCTGGGACCGACAGGGGGCTGACACCGGGGAGCTGTTTTTT. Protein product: CAWDRQGADTGELFF.